This note documents a single T cell receptor beta chain sequence. This sample is part of a study of blood T cell repertoires in COVID-19. As for the study in general: The cDNA or gDNA used as material had been derived from T cells, B-cell-depleted T cells, or PBMCs.

Participant-given clinical history determined each cohort assignment. Among Cohort 3 donors, those recovered had two negative PCRs, clearance, or symptom resolution. Some clones are missing from TCRdb's copy, which holds only in-frame ones; the method was immunoSEQ multiplex PCR. The sample lists under 450,000 clones, roughly 80% occurring once. The CDR3 has 16 residues. Germline values: CDR1 MNHEY, CDR2 SVGEGT. V lost 6 bases to trimming and J lost 4 bases; unmatched junction nucleotides: 14. V usage is TRBV6-2 or TRBV6-3 and J usage is TRBJ2-5; TRBD1 matches at 7 bases. The receptor was isolated from a woman in her 50s who had recovered from COVID-19. The specimen sequenced was PBMCs or T cells enriched from blood (not recorded which). For the CDR3, the DNA is TGTGCCAGCAGCCGACCCAGGACAGGTTGGGGAGAGACCCAGTACTTC. It is translated as CASSRPRTGWGETQYF.